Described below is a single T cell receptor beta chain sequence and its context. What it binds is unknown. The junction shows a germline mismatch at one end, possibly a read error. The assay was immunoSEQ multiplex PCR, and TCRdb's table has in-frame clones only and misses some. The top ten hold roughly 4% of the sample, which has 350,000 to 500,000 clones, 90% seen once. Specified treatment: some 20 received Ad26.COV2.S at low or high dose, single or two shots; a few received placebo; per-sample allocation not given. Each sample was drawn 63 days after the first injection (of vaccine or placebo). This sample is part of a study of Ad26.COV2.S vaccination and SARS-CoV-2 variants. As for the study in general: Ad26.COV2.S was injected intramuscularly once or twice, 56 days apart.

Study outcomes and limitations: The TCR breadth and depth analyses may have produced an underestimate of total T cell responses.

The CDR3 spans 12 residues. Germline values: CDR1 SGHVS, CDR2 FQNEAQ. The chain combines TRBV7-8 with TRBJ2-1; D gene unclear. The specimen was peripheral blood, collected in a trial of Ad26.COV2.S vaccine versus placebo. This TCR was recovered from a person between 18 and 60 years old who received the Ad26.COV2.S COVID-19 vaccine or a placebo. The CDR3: CASSSTRSGGIF. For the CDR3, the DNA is TGTGCCAGCAGCTCGACTCGTTCGGGCGGAATCTTC.